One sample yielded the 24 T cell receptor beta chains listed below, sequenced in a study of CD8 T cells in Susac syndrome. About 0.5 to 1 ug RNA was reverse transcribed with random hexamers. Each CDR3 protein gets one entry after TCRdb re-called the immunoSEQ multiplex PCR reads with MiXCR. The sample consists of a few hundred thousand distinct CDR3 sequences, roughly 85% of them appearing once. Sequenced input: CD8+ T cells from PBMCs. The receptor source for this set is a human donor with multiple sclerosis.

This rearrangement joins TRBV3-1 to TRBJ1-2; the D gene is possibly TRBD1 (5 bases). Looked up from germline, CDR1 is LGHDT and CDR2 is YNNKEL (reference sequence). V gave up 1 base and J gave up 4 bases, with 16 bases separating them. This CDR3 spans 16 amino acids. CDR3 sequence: CASSQVLDQRGYGYTF. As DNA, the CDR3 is TGTGCCAGCAGCCAAGTCCTGGACCAAAGGGGCTATGGCTACACCTTC.

The DNA of the CDR3 is TGTGCCAGCAGTTTAGTGACAGGGGGCCAGATTCACTATGGCTACACCTTC. Residues: CASSLVTGGQIHYGYTF. The chain joins TRBV28 to TRBJ1-2; 10 bases are a match to TRBD1. The junction had 9 bases not matched to a gene; V was cut back by 2 bases and J by 3 bases. Germline CDR1 and CDR2: MDHEN and SYDVKM. The CDR3 sequence is 17 residues long.

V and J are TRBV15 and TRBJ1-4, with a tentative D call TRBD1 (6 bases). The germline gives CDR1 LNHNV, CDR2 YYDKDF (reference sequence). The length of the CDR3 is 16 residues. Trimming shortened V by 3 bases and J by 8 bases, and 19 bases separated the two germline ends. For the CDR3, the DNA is TGTGCCACCAGCAGCCCCCGGGGGGCCTCGAGGGAAAAACTGTTTTTT. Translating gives CATSSPRGASREKLFF.

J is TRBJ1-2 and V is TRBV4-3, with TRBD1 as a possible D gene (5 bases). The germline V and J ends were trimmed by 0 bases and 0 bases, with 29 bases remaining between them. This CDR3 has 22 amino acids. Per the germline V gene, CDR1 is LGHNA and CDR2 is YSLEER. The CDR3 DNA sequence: TGCGCCAGCAGCCAAGATGGGGCTACCAGAAGGACATTCAAGGTGACTAACTATGGCTACACCTTC. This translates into CASSQDGATRRTFKVTNYGYTF.

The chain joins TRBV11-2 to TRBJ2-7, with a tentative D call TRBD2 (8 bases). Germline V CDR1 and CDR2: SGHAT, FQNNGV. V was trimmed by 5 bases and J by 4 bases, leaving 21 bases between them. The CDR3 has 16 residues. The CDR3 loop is CASSPSGGAGGYEQYF. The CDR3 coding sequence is TGTGCCAGCAGCCCCTCCGGGGGGGCAGGGGGGTACGAGCAGTACTTC.

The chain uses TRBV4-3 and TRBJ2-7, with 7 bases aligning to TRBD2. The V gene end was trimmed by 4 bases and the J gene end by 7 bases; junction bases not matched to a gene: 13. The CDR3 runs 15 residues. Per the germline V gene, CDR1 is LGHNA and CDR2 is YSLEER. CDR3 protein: CASSPLWAGAGEQYF. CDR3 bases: TGCGCCAGCAGCCCCCTATGGGCGGGAGCAGGAGAGCAGTACTTC.

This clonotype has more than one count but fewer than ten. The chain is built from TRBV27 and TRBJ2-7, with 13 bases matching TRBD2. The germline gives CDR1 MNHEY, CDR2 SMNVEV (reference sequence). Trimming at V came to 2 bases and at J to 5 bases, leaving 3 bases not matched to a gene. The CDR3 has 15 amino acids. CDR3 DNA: TGTGCCAGCAGTTTAAGACTAGCGGGAGGACACGAGCAGTACTTC. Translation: CASSLRLAGGHEQYF.

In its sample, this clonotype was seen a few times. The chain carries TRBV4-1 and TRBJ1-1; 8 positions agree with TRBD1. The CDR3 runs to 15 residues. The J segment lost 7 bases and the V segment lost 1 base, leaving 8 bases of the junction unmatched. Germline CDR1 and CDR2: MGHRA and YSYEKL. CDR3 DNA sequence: TGCGCCAGCAGCCAAGTCGGAACAGGGGGAGTTGAAGCTTTCTTT. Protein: CASSQVGTGGVEAFF.

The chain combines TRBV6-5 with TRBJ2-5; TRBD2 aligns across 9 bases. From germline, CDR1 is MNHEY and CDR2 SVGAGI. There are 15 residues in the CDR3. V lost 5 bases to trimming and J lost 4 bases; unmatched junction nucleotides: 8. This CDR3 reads CASSPVPGLAETQYF. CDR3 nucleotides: TGTGCCAGCAGTCCAGTTCCGGGACTAGCAGAGACCCAGTACTTC.

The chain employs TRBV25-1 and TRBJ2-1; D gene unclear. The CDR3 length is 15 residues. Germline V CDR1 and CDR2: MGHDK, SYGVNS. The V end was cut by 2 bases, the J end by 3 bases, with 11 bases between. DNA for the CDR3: TGTGCCAGCAGTGAAGGGGTAGCAAACTACAATGAGCAGTTCTTC. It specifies CASSEGVANYNEQFF.

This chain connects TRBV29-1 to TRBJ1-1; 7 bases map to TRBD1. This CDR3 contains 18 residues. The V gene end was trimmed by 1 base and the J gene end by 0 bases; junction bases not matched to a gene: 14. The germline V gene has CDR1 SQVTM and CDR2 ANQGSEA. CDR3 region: CSVEGDSTGQLMNTEAFF. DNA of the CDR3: TGCAGCGTTGAAGGAGACTCGACAGGGCAATTAATGAACACTGAAGCTTTCTTT.

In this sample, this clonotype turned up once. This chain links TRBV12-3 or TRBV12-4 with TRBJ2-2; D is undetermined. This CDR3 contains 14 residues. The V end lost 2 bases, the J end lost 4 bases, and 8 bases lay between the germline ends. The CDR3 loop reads CASSLYSSTGELFF. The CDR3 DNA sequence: TGTGCCAGCAGTTTATACAGTAGCACCGGGGAGCTGTTTTTT.

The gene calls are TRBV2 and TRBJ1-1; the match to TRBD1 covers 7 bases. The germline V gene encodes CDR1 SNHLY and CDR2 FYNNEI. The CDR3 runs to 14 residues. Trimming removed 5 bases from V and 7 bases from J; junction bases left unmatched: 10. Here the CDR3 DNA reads TGTGCCAGCAGTTCAGGGGGTGAGATCGTTGAAGCTTTCTTT. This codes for CASSSGGEIVEAFF.

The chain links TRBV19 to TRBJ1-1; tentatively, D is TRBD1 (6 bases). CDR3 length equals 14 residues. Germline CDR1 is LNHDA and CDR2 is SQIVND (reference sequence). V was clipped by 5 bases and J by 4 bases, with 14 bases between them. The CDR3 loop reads CASSPTQGSTEAFF. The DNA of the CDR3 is TGTGCCAGTAGTCCCACACAGGGAAGCACTGAAGCTTTCTTT.

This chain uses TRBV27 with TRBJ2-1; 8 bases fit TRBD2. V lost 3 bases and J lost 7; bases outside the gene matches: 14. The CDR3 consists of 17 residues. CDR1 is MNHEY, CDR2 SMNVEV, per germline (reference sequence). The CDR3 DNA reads TGTGCCAGCAGTTTCGGGACTAGACGCAGAACTGGAAATGAGCAGTTCTTC. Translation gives CASSFGTRRRTGNEQFF.

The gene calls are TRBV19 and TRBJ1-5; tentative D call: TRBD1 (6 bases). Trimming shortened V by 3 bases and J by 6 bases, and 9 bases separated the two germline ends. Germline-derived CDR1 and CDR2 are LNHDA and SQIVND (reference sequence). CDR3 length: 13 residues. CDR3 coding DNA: TGTGCCAGTAGTATGGGGGCTCGTCAGCCCCAGCATTTT. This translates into CASSMGARQPQHF.

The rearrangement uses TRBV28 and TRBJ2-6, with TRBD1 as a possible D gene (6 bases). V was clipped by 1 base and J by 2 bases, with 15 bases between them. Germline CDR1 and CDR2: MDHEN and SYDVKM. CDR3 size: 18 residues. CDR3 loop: CASSLFGDGGAGANVLTF. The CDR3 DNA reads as TGTGCCAGCAGTTTATTTGGGGATGGGGGCGCTGGGGCCAACGTCCTGACTTTC.

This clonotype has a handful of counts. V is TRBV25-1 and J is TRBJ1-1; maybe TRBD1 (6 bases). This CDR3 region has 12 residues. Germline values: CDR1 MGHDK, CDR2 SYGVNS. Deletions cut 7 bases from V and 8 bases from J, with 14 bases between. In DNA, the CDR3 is TGTGCCAGCACTCCTAGGGGGGGCGAAGCTTTCTTT. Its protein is CASTPRGGEAFF.

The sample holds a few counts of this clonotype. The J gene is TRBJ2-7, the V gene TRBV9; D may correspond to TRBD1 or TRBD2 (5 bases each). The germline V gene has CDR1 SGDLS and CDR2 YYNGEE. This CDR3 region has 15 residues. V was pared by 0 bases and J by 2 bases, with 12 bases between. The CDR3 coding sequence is TGTGCCAGCAGCGTAGGGGACCGAGGTACCTACGAGCAGTACTTC. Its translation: CASSVGDRGTYEQYF.

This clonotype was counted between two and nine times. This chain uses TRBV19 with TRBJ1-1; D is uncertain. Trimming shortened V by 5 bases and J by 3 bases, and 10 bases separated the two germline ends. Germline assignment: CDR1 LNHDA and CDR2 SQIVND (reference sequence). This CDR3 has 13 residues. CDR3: CASSFRVDTEAFF. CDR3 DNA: TGTGCCAGTAGTTTCCGGGTGGACACTGAAGCTTTCTTT.

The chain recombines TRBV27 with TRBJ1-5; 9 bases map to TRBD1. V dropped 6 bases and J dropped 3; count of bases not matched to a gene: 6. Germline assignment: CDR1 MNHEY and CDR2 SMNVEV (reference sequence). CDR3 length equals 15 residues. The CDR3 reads CASRLGQGLNQPQHF. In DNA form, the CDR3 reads TGTGCCAGCAGGCTGGGACAGGGACTCAATCAGCCCCAGCATTTT.

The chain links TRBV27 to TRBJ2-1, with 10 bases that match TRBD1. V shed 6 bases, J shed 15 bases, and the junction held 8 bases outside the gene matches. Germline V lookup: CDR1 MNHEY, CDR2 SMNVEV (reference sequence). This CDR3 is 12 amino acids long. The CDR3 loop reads CASSETGGPGFF. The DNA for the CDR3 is TGTGCCAGCAGCGAGACAGGGGGCCCGGGGTTCTTC.

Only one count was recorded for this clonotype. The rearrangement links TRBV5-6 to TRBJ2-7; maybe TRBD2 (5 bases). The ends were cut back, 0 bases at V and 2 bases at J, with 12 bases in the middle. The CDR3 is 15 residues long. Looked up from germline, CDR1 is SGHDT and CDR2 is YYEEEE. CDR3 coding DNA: TGTGCCAGCAGCTTGGCGGCTCAGAGGGCCTACGAGCAGTACTTC. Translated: CASSLAAQRAYEQYF.

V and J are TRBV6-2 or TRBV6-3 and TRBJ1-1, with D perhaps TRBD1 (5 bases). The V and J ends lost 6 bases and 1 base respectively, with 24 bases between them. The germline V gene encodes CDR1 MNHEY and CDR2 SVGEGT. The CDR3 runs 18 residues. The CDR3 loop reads CASRHVPYMRGKNTEAFF. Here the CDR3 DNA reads TGTGCCAGCAGACACGTTCCTTACATGAGGGGTAAGAACACTGAAGCTTTCTTT.